This entry is about one T cell receptor beta chain. This entry belongs to a study of shared clonotypes between healthy human individuals. This table comes from immunoSEQ multiplex PCR, and its TCRdb copy is limited to in-frame clones, with some not included. The sample has about 2.4 million clones, 85% to 95% seen once. The CDR3 is 14 amino acids. The V end lost 2 bases, the J end lost 4 bases, and 12 bases lay between the germline ends. This chain joins TRBV23-1 and TRBJ2-7; D is uncertain. TRBV23-1 is recorded as an ORF, its role being uncertain. The sequence was obtained from a man aged 18 to 29 in good health. Sequenced: naive CD4+ T cells sorted from blood. Described subset: CD45RA+ positively selected. The CDR3 here is CASSQVPPSYEQYF. The CDR3 DNA follows: TGCGCCAGCAGTCAAGTACCACCGAGTTACGAGCAGTACTTC.